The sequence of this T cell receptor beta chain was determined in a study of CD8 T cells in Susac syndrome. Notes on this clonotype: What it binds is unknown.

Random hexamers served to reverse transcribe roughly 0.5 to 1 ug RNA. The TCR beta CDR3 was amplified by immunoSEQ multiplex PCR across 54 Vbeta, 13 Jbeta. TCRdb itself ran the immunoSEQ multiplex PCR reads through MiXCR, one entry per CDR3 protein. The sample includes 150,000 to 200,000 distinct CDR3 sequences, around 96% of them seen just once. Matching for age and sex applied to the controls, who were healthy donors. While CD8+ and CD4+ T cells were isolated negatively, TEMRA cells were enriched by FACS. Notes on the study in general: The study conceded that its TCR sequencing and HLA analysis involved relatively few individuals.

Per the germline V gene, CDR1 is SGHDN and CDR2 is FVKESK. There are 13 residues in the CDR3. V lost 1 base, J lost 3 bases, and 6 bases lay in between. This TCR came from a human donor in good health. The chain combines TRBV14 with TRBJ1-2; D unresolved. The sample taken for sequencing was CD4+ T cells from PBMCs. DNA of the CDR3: TGTGCCAGCAGCCAAGGGATGGACTATGGCTACACCTTC. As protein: CASSQGMDYGYTF.